One sample yielded the 10 T cell receptor beta chains listed below, sequenced in a study of T cell clonotyping in hematopoietic cell transplantation. Only in-frame clones appear in the TCRdb table, and some are missing; sequencing was by immunoSEQ multiplex PCR. This table holds around 13,000 clones, roughly 88% found once. Time point: recipient sample about 28 days before transplant, after cytoreduction. The specimen was peripheral blood mononuclear cells, collected before stem cell transplant. The source of these receptors is a man aged 60 to 69 with acute myeloid leukemia. Some clones in this sample may be carry-over from other donors' samples.

The chain joins TRBV7-2 to TRBJ1-3; D not certain. Trimming took 5 bases from V and 0 from J, leaving 14 bases between them. This CDR3 is built from 16 residues. The germline gives CDR1 SGHTA, CDR2 FQGNSA. Written as DNA, the CDR3 is TGTGCCAGCAGCCCCGAGCCGGGTACCTCTGGAAACACCATATATTTT. It encodes CASSPEPGTSGNTIYF.

The chain carries TRBV5-6 and TRBJ2-7; 7 bases map to TRBD2. J lost 4 bases, V lost 5 bases, and 18 bases had no gene match. The CDR3 sequence is 17 residues long. The germline V gene has CDR1 SGHDT and CDR2 YYEEEE. The CDR3 sequence: CASRSSSGQGRFYEQYF. DNA of the CDR3: TGTGCCAGCAGGTCCTCTAGCGGCCAAGGTCGGTTTTACGAGCAGTACTTC.

The table lists this clone with a count of one. J is TRBJ2-1 and V is TRBV19; possibly TRBD1 for D (5 bases). V shed 2 bases and J shed 6 bases, with 17 bases lying between them. This CDR3 region has 16 residues. The germline V gene has CDR1 LNHDA and CDR2 SQIVND (reference sequence). The CDR3: CASSIPHRIRINEQFF. As DNA, the CDR3 is TGTGCCAGTAGTATACCACACAGGATACGGATCAATGAGCAGTTCTTC.

The chain joins TRBV5-1 to TRBJ2-4; D possibly uses TRBD1 or TRBD2 (6 bases each). This CDR3 has 15 residues. The ends were cut back, 4 bases at V and 2 bases at J, with 13 bases in the middle. CDR1 and CDR2 (germline): SGHRS, YFSETQ. This chain's CDR3 is CASSPTGDTKNIQYF. CDR3 DNA sequence: TGCGCCAGCAGCCCCACGGGGGACACCAAAAACATTCAGTACTTC.

This clone was detected only a few times. V gene TRBV30 combines with J gene TRBJ1-1; no definite D call. Germline V CDR1 and CDR2: GTSNPN, SVGIG (reference sequence). The V end lost 8 bases, the J end lost 1 base, and 11 bases lay between the germline ends. This CDR3 contains 12 residues. CDR3 residues: CATADGNTEAFF. The CDR3 coding sequence is TGTGCCACGGCCGACGGGAACACTGAAGCTTTCTTT.

The chain combines TRBV2 with TRBJ2-1, with 10 bases identical to TRBD1. CDR1 is SNHLY, CDR2 FYNNEI, per germline. The J segment lost 7 bases and the V segment lost 1 base, leaving 10 bases of the junction unmatched. The CDR3 length is 17 residues. CDR3 region: CASSEEEETGGVNEQFF. CDR3 sequence (DNA): TGTGCCAGCAGTGAAGAAGAGGAGACAGGGGGCGTGAATGAGCAGTTCTTC.

The chain links TRBV7-9 to TRBJ2-7; no definite D call. The CDR3 spans 14 residues. Trimming removed 2 bases at V and 3 bases at J, with 11 bases between. Germline V lookup: CDR1 SEHNR, CDR2 FQNEAQ (reference sequence). The CDR3 spells CASSLTLTDYEQYF. For the CDR3, the DNA is TGTGCCAGCAGCTTAACTCTAACGGACTACGAGCAGTACTTC.

This chain joins TRBV19 and TRBJ1-1, with TRBD1 as a possible D gene (6 bases). The CDR3 has 16 residues. Trimming shortened V by 3 bases and J by 0 bases, and 14 bases separated the two germline ends. The germline CDR1 and CDR2 sequences are LNHDA and SQIVND (reference sequence). The CDR3 region is CASSMDGGALNTEAFF. The CDR3 coding sequence is TGTGCCAGTAGTATGGATGGGGGGGCCTTGAACACTGAAGCTTTCTTT.

This chain links TRBV5-4 with TRBJ2-7; TRBD1 agrees at 10 bases. The CDR3 contains 15 residues. Germline V gene data show CDR1 as SGHNT and CDR2 as YYREEE (reference sequence). Losses at the gene ends were 4 bases for V and 6 bases for J; bases not matched to a gene: 10. CDR3 DNA: TGTGCCAGCAGCCTTGGGGGACAGGGGATATCCGAGCAGTACTTC. It specifies CASSLGGQGISEQYF. Variable domain in full (rest from reference TRBV5-4 and TRBJ2-7): ETGVTQSPTHLIKTRGQQVTLRCSSQSGHNTVSWYQQALGQGPQFIFQYYREEENGRGNFPPRFSGLQFPNYSSELNVNALELDDSALYLCASSLGGQGISEQYFGPGTRLTVT.

This chain joins TRBV2 and TRBJ2-6, with D unclear. This CDR3 contains 15 residues. Per the germline V gene, CDR1 is SNHLY and CDR2 is FYNNEI. V lost 8 bases, J lost 0 bases, and 11 bases lay in between. This CDR3 is CASLTDSSGANVLTF. CDR3 nucleotide sequence: TGTGCCAGCCTAACGGATTCCTCTGGGGCCAACGTCCTGACTTTC.